Listed below are T cell receptor beta chains from one sample, sequenced in a study of control samples from healthy donors and cancer patients. Libraries were prepared by immunoSEQ multiplex PCR; TCRdb keeps only in-frame clonotypes and omits some of them. The sample has about 190,000 clones; 90% to 95% are singletons. The sequencing input was blood. These receptor sequences come from a man under 40 in good health. The conserved cysteine and the conserved F or W are not part of the CDR3 here. Fields, in order: clone size, J gene, V gene, CDR3 protein. Size values are once, few and many counts, or a class for expanded clones, and some rows have none.

>once|TRBJ1-1|TRBV6-6
ASSSETGGGTEAF
>once|TRBJ2-3|TRBV5-1
ASTPNRVRDSDTQY
>few|TRBJ1-2|TRBV6-5
ASSYGGYYGYT
>once|TRBJ2-7|TRBV2
ASSAGRHYEQY
>NA|TRBJ1-5|TRBV27
ASSFRGFDQPQH
>NA|TRBJ1-4|TRBV5-1
ASSLVQGSGEKLF
>NA|TRBJ1-4|TRBV5-1
ASRQEGGRKDEKLF
>NA|TRBJ1-6|TRBV2
ASRRGRDNSPLH
>NA|TRBJ2-2|TRBV4-2
ASSQLRGTTGELF
>once|TRBJ1-1|TRBV11-2
ASTNRGYLAEAF
>NA|TRBJ2-3|TRBV7-2
ASSPRLYEDTQY
>NA|TRBJ1-5|TRBV15
ATSSLGRSPQH
>NA|TRBJ1-2|TRBV29-1
SVVSRQKIYGYT
>NA|TRBJ2-7|TRBV7-9
ASSQTGLEQY
>NA|TRBJ1-5|TRBV3-1/TRBV3-2
ASSHLSNQPQH
>NA|TRBJ2-7|TRBV27
ASSRTTGEGYEQY
>NA|TRBJ2-1|TRBV7-6
ASSLVGVEQF
>NA|TRBJ2-3|TRBV2
ASKGFSTDTQY
>NA|TRBJ2-2|TRBV10-2
ASSDPGQGRAGELF
>NA|TRBJ2-7|TRBV28
ASSLSQTYEQY
>NA|TRBJ2-3|TRBV10-3
AISQAGADGADTQY
>NA|TRBJ1-3|TRBV6-5
ASWDSSGNTIY
>NA|TRBJ2-1|TRBV11-2
ASSSNGNEQF
>NA|TRBJ2-1|TRBV4-1
ASSTTPGGSSYNEQF
>NA|TRBJ2-7|TRBV9
ASSVDAAYEQY
>NA|TRBJ1-1|TRBV11-2
ASSSSTTGNTEAF
>NA|TRBJ1-2|TRBV11-1
ASSLGTNLDYT
>NA|TRBJ1-2|TRBV15
ATSRDQGGSGYT
>NA|TRBJ1-1|TRBV28
ATRNTEAF
>NA|TRBJ1-3|TRBV7-2
ASSFSLRGFAGNTIY
>NA|TRBJ2-1|TRBV29-1
SVPRRGIDSYNEQF
>NA|TRBJ1-5|TRBV3-1/TRBV3-2
ASSQVGQPQH
>NA|TRBJ1-2|TRBV5-1
ASSLGGHDYGYT
>NA|TRBJ2-3|TRBV10-2
ASSQPPSGGVSDTQY
>NA|TRBJ1-1|TRBV12-3/TRBV12-4
ASSFSYTEAF
>NA|TRBJ1-4|TRBV4-1
ASSQVGASQTDNEKLF
>NA|TRBJ1-2|TRBV6-6
ASVGTRSLAVNGYT
>NA|TRBJ1-5|TRBV9
ASSPSQISNQPQH
>NA|TRBJ1-1|TRBV7-9
ASSLYKGSGTEAF
>once|TRBJ2-3|TRBV11-2
ASSLPVARSTDTQY